This entry lists 28 T cell receptor beta chains sequenced from one sample in a study of control samples from healthy donors and cancer patients. Only in-frame clones appear in the TCRdb table, and some are missing; sequencing was by immunoSEQ multiplex PCR. Here the sample spans 120,000 to 150,000 clones, 94% being singletons. Sequencing used blood. The source of these receptors is a man aged 35 to 55 in good health.

The rearrangement uses TRBV29-1 and TRBJ2-7; D may be TRBD1 (6 bases). This CDR3 has 14 amino acids. Trimming removed 6 bases from V and 0 bases from J, with 15 bases in between. Germline CDR1 is SQVTM and CDR2 is ANQGSEA. CDR3 protein: CSVTQGLSSYEQYF. The CDR3 bases are TGCAGCGTGACACAGGGCTTAAGCTCCTACGAGCAGTACTTC.

The rearrangement joins TRBV19 to TRBJ1-1; D may be TRBD1 (5 bases). Germline CDR1 reads LNHDA; CDR2 reads SQIVND (reference sequence). Trimming left V 6 bases short and J 5 bases short, with 13 bases between. This CDR3 region has 13 residues. CDR3 nucleotides: TGTGCCAGTAGCCTTAACGGGGGAACTGAAGCTTTCTTT. This sequence encodes CASSLNGGTEAFF.

The chain joins TRBV19 to TRBJ1-1; D remains unclear. Germline V gene data show CDR1 as LNHDA and CDR2 as SQIVND (reference sequence). V was pared by 5 bases and J by 1 base, with 11 bases between. This CDR3 is 14 amino acids long. CDR3 protein: CASSSWSPNTEAFF. CDR3 nucleotide sequence: TGTGCCAGTAGTTCATGGAGCCCGAACACTGAAGCTTTCTTT.

V is TRBV7-9 and J is TRBJ1-1; 7 nucleotides line up with TRBD1. J lost 7 bases, V lost 4 bases, and 6 bases had no gene match. Germline values: CDR1 SEHNR, CDR2 FQNEAQ (reference sequence). This CDR3 comprises 13 residues. The CDR3 is CASSSQNRGEAFF. The CDR3 DNA sequence: TGTGCCAGCAGCTCCCAAAACAGGGGTGAAGCTTTCTTT.

This clone appeared a single time. The chain joins TRBV6-6 to TRBJ2-7; D is ambiguous. V dropped 7 bases and J dropped 6 bases, with 16 bases sitting between them. The CDR3 consists of 13 residues. Germline values: CDR1 MNHNY, CDR2 SVGAGI (reference sequence). The CDR3: CASNSDPRGEQYF. Here the CDR3 DNA reads TGTGCCAGCAACAGCGACCCGCGAGGCGAGCAGTACTTC.

The J gene is TRBJ1-1, the V gene TRBV9; 7 bases align to TRBD1. Looked up from germline, CDR1 is SGDLS and CDR2 is YYNGEE. This CDR3 contains 13 residues. V lost 4 bases, J lost 1 base, and 1 base stayed unmatched. For the CDR3, the DNA is TGTGCCAGCAGCCACAGGGGGAACACTGAAGCTTTCTTT. It codes for CASSHRGNTEAFF.

This sequence joins TRBV10-3 and TRBJ1-1, with D perhaps matching TRBD1 (5 bases). Trimming pared 6 bases from V and 4 bases from J, leaving 12 bases between. The CDR3 sequence is 13 residues long. Per the germline V gene, CDR1 is ENHRY and CDR2 is SYGVKD. The CDR3 sequence is CAIRQPGFTEAFF. As DNA, the CDR3 is TGTGCCATCAGACAACCAGGGTTCACTGAAGCTTTCTTT.

On this clone: Within the sample, other DNA sequences also encode this same CDR3. This chain uses TRBV18 with TRBJ2-7; possibly TRBD1 for D (6 bases). The CDR3 length is 15 residues. Germline assignment: CDR1 KGHSH and CDR2 LQKENI. Trimming pared 3 bases from V and 1 base from J, leaving 13 bases between. The CDR3 region is CASSPTGSSSYEQYF. The CDR3 nucleotides read TGTGCCAGCTCACCCACAGGGAGTTCTTCCTACGAGCAGTACTTC. Full variable domain (remainder filled in from reference TRBV18 and TRBJ2-7): NAGVMQNPRHLVRRRGQEARLRCSPMKGHSHVYWYRQLPEEGLKFMVYLQKENIIDESGMPKERFSAEFPKEGPSILRIQQVVRGDSAAYFCASSPTGSSSYEQYFGPGTRLTVT.

The chain carries TRBV7-2 and TRBJ2-3; D uncertain. Trimming took off 3 bases at V and 2 bases at J, with 9 bases between the two ends. CDR1 SGHTA and CDR2 FQGNSA come from the germline V gene. The CDR3 length is 14 residues. CDR3 region: CASSFSGNTDTQYF. The CDR3 nucleotides read TGTGCCAGCAGCTTTTCGGGTAACACAGATACGCAGTATTTT.

The chain joins TRBV2 to TRBJ1-6; D is unresolved. The germline CDR1 and CDR2 sequences are SNHLY and FYNNEI. Between the trimmed V and J ends, which lost 6 bases and 0 bases, there was a span of 3 bases. This CDR3 contains 13 residues. This CDR3 reads CASRSSYNSPLHF. CDR3 nucleotide sequence: TGTGCCAGCAGGAGCTCCTATAATTCACCCCTCCACTTT.

The chain uses TRBV28 and TRBJ2-7; D is undetermined. Per the germline V gene, CDR1 is MDHEN and CDR2 is SYDVKM. CDR3 length equals 16 residues. V was pared by 5 bases and J by 1 base, with 18 bases between. The CDR3 region has the DNA TGTGCCAGCAGTCCCATCGAATTTAGAGTTTCCTACGAGCAGTACTTC. This codes for CASSPIEFRVSYEQYF. The whole variable domain, filled in from reference TRBV28 and TRBJ2-7, reads DVKVTQSSRYLVKRTGEKVFLECVQDMDHENMFWYRQDPGLGLRLIYFSYDVKMKEKGDIPEGYSVSREKKERFSLILESASTNQTSMYLCASSPIEFRVSYEQYFGPGTRLTVT.

The chain joins TRBV7-6 to TRBJ1-3; TRBD1 matches 7 bases. The trim removed 5 bases at V and 2 bases at J, leaving 6 bases unmatched. This CDR3 is built from 15 residues. Per germline, CDR1 SGHVS and CDR2 FNYEAQ. This CDR3 reads CASSRETGTGNTIYF. As DNA, the CDR3 is TGTGCCAGCAGCCGAGAGACAGGGACTGGAAACACCATATATTTT.

J is TRBJ2-7 and V is TRBV7-9; D gene uncertain. Looked up from germline, CDR1 is SEHNR and CDR2 is FQNEAQ (reference sequence). V was cut by 5 bases and J by 1 base, with 12 bases left in between. The CDR3 extends over 14 amino acids. As DNA, the CDR3 is TGTGCCAGCAGCCCCCGGACGACTTCCTACGAGCAGTACTTC. Residues: CASSPRTTSYEQYF.

V and J are TRBV4-3 and TRBJ1-1, with 8 bases that match TRBD1. V trimming: 6 bases; J trimming: 3 bases; junction bases outside the gene matches: 6. The germline V gene encodes CDR1 LGHNA and CDR2 YSLEER. The length of the CDR3 is 14 residues. The DNA of the CDR3 is TGCGCCAGCAGGACAGGGGTGGGGGACACTGAAGCTTTCTTT. Translating it yields CASRTGVGDTEAFF.

The chain combines TRBV6-4 with TRBJ1-5; 8 bases are a match to TRBD1. The CDR3 length is 15 residues. Germline loops: CDR1 MRHNA, CDR2 SNTAGT. V lost 3 bases and J lost 6; bases outside the gene matches: 7. The CDR3 DNA follows: TGTGCCAGCAGTGAACGGGACAGGTATGGTCAGCCCCAGCATTTT. It codes for CASSERDRYGQPQHF.

The V call is TRBV11-2, the J call TRBJ2-3, with D tentatively TRBD2 (6 bases). Looked up from germline, CDR1 is SGHAT and CDR2 is FQNNGV. V was pared by 4 bases and J by 4 bases, with 12 bases between. The CDR3 sequence is 14 residues long. The CDR3 sequence: CASSSGTGADTQYF. The CDR3, as DNA: TGTGCCAGCAGCTCAGGGACGGGGGCAGATACGCAGTATTTT.

The V and J genes are TRBV5-1 and TRBJ1-4, with TRBD1 as a possible D gene (5 bases). This CDR3 is 16 amino acids long. Germline V gene lookup returns CDR1 SGHRS and CDR2 YFSETQ. V lost 4 bases and J 2 bases, leaving 15 bases between the germline ends. The CDR3 sequence is CASSAYGAATNEKLFF. CDR3 DNA sequence: TGCGCCAGCAGCGCGTATGGGGCGGCCACTAATGAAAAACTGTTTTTT.

The chain is built from TRBV5-1 and TRBJ2-3; D ambiguous. CDR1 and CDR2 (germline): SGHRS, YFSETQ. CDR3 length equals 15 residues. Trimming removed 2 bases at V and 0 bases at J, with 10 bases between. The CDR3 DNA reads TGCGCCAGCAGCTTTGCAAGGTCTAGCACAGATACGCAGTATTTT. Amino acids: CASSFARSSTDTQYF.

The rearrangement links TRBV7-2 to TRBJ2-7; possible D gene TRBD1, 5 bases. The CDR3 is 15 residues long. The germline V and J ends were trimmed by 0 bases and 0 bases, with 9 bases remaining between them. The germline CDR1 and CDR2 sequences are SGHTA and FQGNSA. The CDR3 DNA is TGTGCCAGCAGCTTAGCGCCGGACAACTCCTACGAGCAGTACTTC. Its translation is CASSLAPDNSYEQYF.

The V gene is TRBV24-1, the J gene TRBJ2-4, with D possibly matching TRBD2 (6 bases). Germline CDR1 reads KGHDR; CDR2 reads SFDVKD. This CDR3 region has 15 residues. V shed 7 bases and J shed 1 base, with 13 bases lying between them. CDR3 bases: TGTGCCACCAGCGGAGGGGCTGGGGCCAAAAACATTCAGTACTTC. Translating gives CATSGGAGAKNIQYF.

The chain links TRBV6-1 to TRBJ1-2; 9 positions match TRBD1. CDR1 and CDR2 from the germline V gene are MNHNS and SASEGT. V dropped 3 bases and J dropped 4; count of bases not matched to a gene: 6. The CDR3 consists of 15 residues. CDR3 sequence (DNA): TGTGCCAGCAGTGACCTGACAGGGGGAGGCTATGGCTACACCTTC. Encoded protein: CASSDLTGGGYGYTF.

The genes are TRBV2 and TRBJ1-3; D remains unclear. Germline V gene data show CDR1 as SNHLY and CDR2 as FYNNEI. CDR3 length equals 13 residues. Between the trimmed V and J ends, which lost 4 bases and 1 base, there was a span of 5 bases. The CDR3 spells CASSGYSGNTIYF. CDR3 in DNA: TGTGCCAGCAGTGGCTATTCTGGAAACACCATATATTTT. The full variable domain, in which reference TRBV2 and TRBJ1-3 provide the parts outside the CDR3, is EPEVTQTPSHQVTQMGQEVILRCVPISNHLYFYWYRQILGQKVEFLVSFYNNEISEKSEIFDDQFSVERPDGSNFTLKIRSTKLEDSAMYFCASSGYSGNTIYFGEGSWLTVV.

The chain links TRBV9 to TRBJ1-5; 8 nucleotides line up with TRBD1. From germline, CDR1 is SGDLS and CDR2 YYNGEE. This CDR3 has 18 residues. Trimming at V came to 3 bases and at J to 0 bases, leaving 11 bases not matched to a gene. Written as DNA, the CDR3 is TGTGCCAGCAGCGCTGGGGGGGGGACAGGACTTAGCAATCAGCCCCAGCATTTT. Amino acids: CASSAGGGTGLSNQPQHF.

The chain links TRBV6-2 or TRBV6-3 to TRBJ1-2; a possible D gene is TRBD1 (5 bases). The CDR3 has 14 residues. Trimming shortened V by 5 bases and J by 3 bases, and 13 bases separated the two germline ends. The germline V gene has CDR1 MNHEY and CDR2 SVGEGT. The CDR3 spells CASSLDRGYYGYTF. CDR3 bases: TGTGCCAGCAGTCTCGACAGAGGATACTATGGCTACACCTTC.

The sample holds a few counts of this clone. The chain has TRBV5-8 and TRBJ1-3; D gene uncertain. The CDR3 totals 14 residues. Germline V gives CDR1 SGHTS, CDR2 YDEGEE. The V end lost 2 bases, the J end lost 5 bases, and 11 bases lay between the germline ends. The CDR3 sequence: CASSLLHGRNTIYF. The CDR3 bases are TGTGCCAGCAGCTTACTACATGGCAGAAACACCATATATTTT.

The CDR3, as DNA: TGTGCCAGCAGCTTTGACTCTTACGGTGATACGCAGTATTTT. Protein: CASSFDSYGDTQYF. This chain joins TRBV11-2 and TRBJ2-3; D is uncertain. CDR3 length: 14 amino acids. Between the trimmed V and J ends, which lost 3 bases and 6 bases, there was a span of 13 bases. Germline CDR1 reads SGHAT; CDR2 reads FQNNGV.

The chain joins TRBV7-3 to TRBJ2-5, with 9 bases aligning to TRBD2. Germline CDR1 is SGHTA and CDR2 is FQGTGA. Germline trimming cut 3 bases from V and 4 bases from J; bases unmatched to any gene: 6. The CDR3 loop spans 15 amino acids. The CDR3 nucleotides read TGTGCCAGCAGCTTCGGGACTAGCTTTGGAGAGACCCAGTACTTC. Translated, it gives CASSFGTSFGETQYF. The variable domain in full, with the rest retrieved from reference TRBV7-3 and TRBJ2-5, is GAGVSQTPSNKVTEKGKYVELRCDPISGHTALYWYRQSLGQGPEFLIYFQGTGAADDSGLPNDRFFAVRPEGSVSTLKIQRTERGDSAVYLCASSFGTSFGETQYFGPGTRLLVL.

The V and J genes are TRBV6-5 and TRBJ2-2, with D perhaps TRBD1 (5 bases). Germline CDR1 and CDR2: MNHEY and SVGAGI. V lost 6 bases to trimming and J lost 5 bases, with 16 bases between them. The CDR3 covers 15 residues. CDR3 in DNA: TGTGCCAGCAGGCAGGGATTTAGAGGAACCGGGGAGCTGTTTTTT. Translation: CASRQGFRGTGELFF.